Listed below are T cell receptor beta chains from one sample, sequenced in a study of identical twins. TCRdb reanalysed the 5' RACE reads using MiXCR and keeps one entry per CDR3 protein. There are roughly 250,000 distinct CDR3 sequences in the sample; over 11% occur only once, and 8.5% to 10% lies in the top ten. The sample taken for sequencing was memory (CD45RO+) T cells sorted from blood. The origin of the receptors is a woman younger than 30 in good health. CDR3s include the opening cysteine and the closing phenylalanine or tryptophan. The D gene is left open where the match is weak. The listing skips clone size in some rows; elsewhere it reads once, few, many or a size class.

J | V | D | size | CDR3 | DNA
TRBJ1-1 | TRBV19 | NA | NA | CASSIVLGRGTEAFF | TGTGCCAGTAGTATAGTATTGGGCAGAGGAACTGAAGCTTTCTTT
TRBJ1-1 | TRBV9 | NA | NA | CASSVEPDGTEAFF | TGTGCCAGCAGCGTAGAGCCAGATGGCACTGAAGCTTTCTTT
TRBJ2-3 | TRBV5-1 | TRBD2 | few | CASSHLAGGRSDTQYF | TGCGCCAGCAGCCACCTAGCGGGGGGGAGATCAGATACGCAGTATTTT
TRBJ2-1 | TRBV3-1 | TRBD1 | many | CASSSGTGPNEQFF | TGTGCCAGCAGCTCCGGGACAGGGCCCAATGAGCAGTTCTTC
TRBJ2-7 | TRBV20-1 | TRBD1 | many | CSARDQGQGIYEQYF | TGCAGTGCTAGAGATCAGGGACAGGGGATCTACGAGCAGTACTTC
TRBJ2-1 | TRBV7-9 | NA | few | CASSFSGAGDEQFF | TGTGCCAGCAGCTTTTCGGGGGCCGGGGATGAGCAGTTCTTC
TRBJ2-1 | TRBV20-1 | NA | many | CSARSPGSASSYNEQFF | TGCAGTGCTAGGAGCCCCGGGTCGGCCAGCTCCTACAATGAGCAGTTCTTC
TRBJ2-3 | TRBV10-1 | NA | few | CASSAGGPDTQYF | TGCGCCAGCAGTGCTGGGGGCCCAGATACGCAGTATTTT
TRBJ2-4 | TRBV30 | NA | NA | CAWRATGIVGIQYF | TGTGCCTGGAGAGCGACAGGAATAGTGGGCATTCAGTACTTC
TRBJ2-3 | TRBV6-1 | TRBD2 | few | CASTHTTRGYGDTQYF | TGTGCCAGCACCCATACTACGCGGGGGTATGGAGATACGCAGTATTTT
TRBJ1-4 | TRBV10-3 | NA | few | CAISDGGAEKLFF | TGTGCCATCAGTGATGGAGGGGCGGAAAAACTGTTTTTT
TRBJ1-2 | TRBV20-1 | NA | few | CSASNRSFNYGYTF | TGCAGTGCTAGTAATCGTAGCTTTAACTATGGCTACACCTTC
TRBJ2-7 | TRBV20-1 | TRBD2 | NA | CSARVGPSGSYEQYF | TGCAGTGCTAGAGTGGGGCCTAGCGGCTCCTACGAGCAGTACTTC
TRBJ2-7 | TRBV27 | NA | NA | CASSFYRATKQYF | TGTGCCAGCAGTTTTTACAGGGCAACGAAGCAGTACTTC
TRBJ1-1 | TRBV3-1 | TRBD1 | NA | CASRGQGTEAFF | TGTGCCAGCAGGGGACAGGGAACTGAAGCTTTCTTT
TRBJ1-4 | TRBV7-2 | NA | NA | CASSWTATNEKLFF | TGTGCCAGCAGCTGGACAGCGACTAATGAAAAACTGTTTTTT
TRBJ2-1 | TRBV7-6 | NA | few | CASSLFGEQFF | TGTGCCAGCAGCTTGTTTGGTGAGCAGTTCTTC
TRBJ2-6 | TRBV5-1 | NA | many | CASSFSSGANVLTF | TGCGCCAGCAGCTTTTCTAGTGGGGCCAACGTCCTGACTTTC
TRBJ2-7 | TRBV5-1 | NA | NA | CASSLGGTYEQYF | TGCGCCAGCAGCTTGGGGGGGACTTACGAGCAGTACTTC
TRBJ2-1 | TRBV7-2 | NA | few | CASSLDSGGEQFF | TGTGCCAGCAGCTTAGATTCCGGTGGTGAGCAGTTCTTC
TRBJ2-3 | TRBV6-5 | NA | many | CASSSSRRSTDTQYF | TGTGCCAGCAGTTCCAGCAGACGTAGCACAGATACGCAGTATTTT
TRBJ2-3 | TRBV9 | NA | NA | CASSARRGHTDTQYF | TGTGCCAGCAGCGCCCGAAGGGGCCACACAGATACGCAGTATTTT
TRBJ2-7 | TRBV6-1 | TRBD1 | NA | CASSERDSYEQYF | TGTGCCAGCAGTGAACGGGACAGCTACGAGCAGTACTTC
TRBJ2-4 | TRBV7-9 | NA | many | CASSKTDYF | TGTGCCAGCAGCAAAACAGATTACTTC
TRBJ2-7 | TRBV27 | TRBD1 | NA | CASSSNRGLRNSEQYF | TGTGCCAGCAGTAGCAACAGGGGCCTACGAAATTCGGAGCAGTACTTC
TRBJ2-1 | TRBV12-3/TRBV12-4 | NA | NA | CASSSNLASYNEQFF | TGTGCCAGCAGTTCTAACCTAGCCTCCTACAATGAGCAGTTCTTC
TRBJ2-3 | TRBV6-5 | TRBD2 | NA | CASSYNRDYLNTQYF | TGTGCCAGCAGTTACAACCGGGACTACTTAAATACGCAGTATTTT
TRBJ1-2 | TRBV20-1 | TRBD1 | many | CSASATGFTGYTF | TGCAGTGCTAGCGCGACAGGGTTCACCGGCTACACCTTC
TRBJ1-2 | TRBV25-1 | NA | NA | CASRKGGLTAGGYTF | TGTGCCAGCAGGAAGGGGGGACTAACAGCGGGAGGCTACACCTTC
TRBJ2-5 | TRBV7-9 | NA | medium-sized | CASSPDLKNPETQYF | TGTGCCAGCAGCCCGGACCTCAAAAACCCGGAGACCCAGTACTTC
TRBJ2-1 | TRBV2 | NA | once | CSSVFSGSSEQFF | TGTTCCAGCGTATTTTCCGGCTCGAGTGAGCAGTTCTTC
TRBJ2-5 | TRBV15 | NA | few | CATSRAGRGETQYF | TGTGCCACCAGCAGAGCCGGCCGAGGGGAGACCCAGTACTTC
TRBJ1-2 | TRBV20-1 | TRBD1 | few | CSANPGQSYGYTF | TGCAGTGCTAATCCGGGACAGTCCTATGGCTACACCTTC
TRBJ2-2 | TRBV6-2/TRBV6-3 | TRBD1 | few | CASGTGNTGELFF | TGTGCCTCTGGGACAGGCAACACCGGGGAGCTGTTTTTT
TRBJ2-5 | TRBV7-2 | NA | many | CASSLVGAETQYF | TGTGCCAGCAGCTTAGTCGGGGCCGAGACCCAGTACTTC
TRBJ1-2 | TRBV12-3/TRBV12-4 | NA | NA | CASTPGGDYGYTF | TGTGCCAGCACCCCTGGGGGCGACTATGGCTACACCTTC
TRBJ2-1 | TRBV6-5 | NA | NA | CASSYSTPYGPTNEQFF | TGTGCCAGCAGTTACTCGACGCCTTACGGGCCGACCAATGAGCAGTTCTTC
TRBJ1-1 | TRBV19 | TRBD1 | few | CASSTDRLADTEAFF | TGTGCCAGTAGTACGGACAGGTTGGCTGACACTGAAGCTTTCTTT
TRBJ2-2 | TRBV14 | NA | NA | CASSLIAPGELFF | TGTGCCAGCAGCCTGATAGCGCCCGGGGAGCTGTTTTTT
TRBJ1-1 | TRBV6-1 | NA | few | CASVGVGSEAFF | TGTGCCAGTGTCGGGGTGGGTTCTGAAGCTTTCTTT
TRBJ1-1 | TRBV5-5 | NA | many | CASSLGREVVAFF | TGTGCCAGCAGCTTGGGAAGGGAGGTGGTGGCTTTCTTT
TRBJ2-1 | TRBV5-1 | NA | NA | CASSLGSGLNEQFF | TGCGCCAGCAGCTTGGGTTCCGGTCTTAATGAGCAGTTCTTC
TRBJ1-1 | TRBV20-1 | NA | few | CSAPPADSLNTEAFF | TGCAGTGCTCCCCCGGCGGACAGCCTTAACACTGAAGCTTTCTTT
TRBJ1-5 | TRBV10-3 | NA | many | CAIAATNSNQPQHF | TGTGCCATAGCAGCGACGAATAGCAATCAGCCCCAGCATTTT
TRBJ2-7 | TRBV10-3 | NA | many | CAISELAEQYF | TGTGCCATCAGTGAGTTGGCAGAGCAGTACTTC
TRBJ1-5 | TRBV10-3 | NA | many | CAISDGDQPQHF | TGTGCCATCAGTGACGGGGATCAGCCCCAGCATTTT
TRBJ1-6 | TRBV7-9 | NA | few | CASSLALGSNSPLHF | TGTGCCAGCAGCTTAGCCCTAGGCAGTAATTCACCCCTCCACTTT
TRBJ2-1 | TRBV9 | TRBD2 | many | CASSVGASGYNEQFF | TGTGCCAGCAGCGTAGGGGCTAGCGGATACAATGAGCAGTTCTTC
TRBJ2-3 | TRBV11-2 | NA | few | CASSLVGRGSGTDTQYF | TGTGCCAGCAGCTTAGTTGGTCGCGGCTCCGGCACAGATACGCAGTATTTT